The rows below give T cell receptor beta chains drawn from one sample of a study of OX40 agonist ivuxolimab in advanced cancers. Data came from immunoSEQ multiplex PCR; TCRdb stores just in-frame clones and leaves some out. The table includes 40,000 to 55,000 clones, roughly 88% detected once. The source was CD4+ or CD8+ T cells sorted from blood, collected in a trial of the OX40 agonist ivuxolimab. These receptors all come from an adult with an advanced solid tumor such as melanoma, head and neck, liver or kidney cancer. The CDR3 runs from the conserved cysteine through the conserved F or W. D genes are given only for firm matches. Rows may omit the clone size; those that give it use once, few, many or a size class.

TRBJ1-1 - TRBV29-1 - TGCAGCGCGACACAAGCGAACACTGAAGCTTTCTTT CSATQANTEAFF
TRBJ1-1 - TRBV7-3 TRBD1 TGTGCCAGCAGCACGACAGGGGGGGTCACTGAAGCTTTCTTT CASSTTGGVTEAFF
TRBJ2-1 - TRBV5-1 - TGCGCCAGCAGCTTGGGCCCAGAGAATGAGCAGTTCTTC CASSLGPENEQFF
TRBJ2-7 - TRBV7-9 - TGTGCCAGCAGCAAAGATGGGTCAGGGAACTACGAGCAGTACTTC CASSKDGSGNYEQYF
TRBJ1-3 - TRBV19 - TGTGCCAGTAAGGACCAGAGCTCTGGAAACACCATATATTTT CASKDQSSGNTIYF
TRBJ2-3 - TRBV7-2 - TGTGCCAGCAGCCCCGGAGTCCCCCCAGATACGCAGTATTTT CASSPGVPPDTQYF
TRBJ2-2 - TRBV28 TRBD2 TGTGCCAGCAGTCCACGTGGACTAGCGGGATTGACCGGGGAGCTGTTTTTT CASSPRGLAGLTGELFF
TRBJ2-7 - TRBV2 - TGTGCCAGCAGTGACCACTCCTACGAGCAGTACTTC CASSDHSYEQYF
TRBJ2-1 - TRBV28 TRBD2 TGTGCCAGCAGCCCACCGAGACTAGCGGGTATGTACGATGAGCAGTTCTTC CASSPPRLAGMYDEQFF
TRBJ2-1 - TRBV7-2 TRBD1 TGTGCCAGCAGGCGGGACAGGAACTACAACGAGCAGTTCTTC CASRRDRNYNEQFF
TRBJ2-1 - TRBV5-1 TRBD2 TGCGCCAGCAGCTTGACTAGCGGGAGGGCGGGAGAGCAGTTCTTC CASSLTSGRAGEQFF
TRBJ1-5 - TRBV7-1 - TGTGCCAGCAGCTACACAGGGTCCGGTCCCCAGCATTTT CASSYTGSGPQHF
TRBJ2-5 - TRBV28 TRBD1 TGTGCCAGCAGGGAAATAGGACAGGGCGAAGAGACCCAGTACTTC CASREIGQGEETQYF
TRBJ2-7 - TRBV2 - TGTGCCAGCAGCCCAAGAGGGTGGGTTGACTCCTACGAGCAGTACTTC CASSPRGWVDSYEQYF
TRBJ2-2 - TRBV4-1 - TGCGCCAGCAGCCAAGGTGACGGAAACACCGGGGAGCTGTTTTTT CASSQGDGNTGELFF
TRBJ2-7 - TRBV30 TRBD1 TGTGCCTGGAGGAAGACAGGGAGCTCCTACGAGCAGTACTTC CAWRKTGSSYEQYF
TRBJ2-1 - TRBV9 TRBD1 TGTGCCAGCAGCACCCGGGACAGGGCCTACAATGAGCAGTTCTTC CASSTRDRAYNEQFF
TRBJ1-5 - TRBV28 - TGTGCCAGCAGCCCCCGAGGGAGGGTAATCAATCAGCCCCAGCATTTT CASSPRGRVINQPQHF
TRBJ2-7 - TRBV13 - TGTGCCAGCAGCACCCGTTCAGAAGGCTACGAGCAGTACTTC CASSTRSEGYEQYF
TRBJ2-7 medium-sized TRBV7-3 TRBD1 TGTGCCAGCAGCCCCCATCAGGGGGCCTACGAGCAGTACTTC CASSPHQGAYEQYF
TRBJ1-2 - TRBV28 - TGTGCCAGCAGTTCCCCGGGAAGGGTCAACTATGGCTACACCTTC CASSSPGRVNYGYTF
TRBJ2-7 - TRBV18 TRBD2 TGTGCCAGCTCACAGCTAGCGGGAGAGGGCGAGCAGTACTTC CASSQLAGEGEQYF
TRBJ1-2 few TRBV7-8 TRBD1 TGTGCCAGTGACTCCGGGACAGGGTTCAACGGCTACACCTTC CASDSGTGFNGYTF
TRBJ2-1 few TRBV7-2 - TGTGCCAGCAGCTCCTACTTTAGCAATGAGCAGTTCTTC CASSSYFSNEQFF
TRBJ1-5 - TRBV21-1 - TGTGCCAGCAGCTCCCACCCCAGGGGTCAGCCCCAGCATTTT CASSSHPRGQPQHF